A single T cell receptor beta chain is shown here with its context. The data stem from a study of technical replicates of blood from a handful of donors. This table comes from immunoSEQ multiplex PCR, and its TCRdb copy is limited to in-frame clones, with some not included. The profile shows 65,000 to 90,000 clones, approximately 94% of them singletons. With 5 bases removed from V and 4 bases from J, the gap between germline ends came to 2 bases. This CDR3 region has 10 residues. Germline V gene lookup returns CDR1 SEHNR and CDR2 FQNEAQ (reference sequence). Sequences were obtained from T cells isolated from PBMCs. V usage is TRBV7-9 and J usage is TRBJ2-5; D not certain. This receptor was obtained from a human donor in good health. The CDR3 loop reads CASSRETQYF. The CDR3 coding sequence is TGTGCCAGCAGCCGAGAGACCCAGTACTTC.